These 19 T cell receptor beta chains share one sample of origin, sequenced in a study of identical twins. TCRdb fed the 5' RACE reads into MiXCR, producing one record per CDR3 protein. The profile shows about 810,000 distinct CDR3 sequences, about 12% of them singletons. These data were also filed under a second study, of yellow fever vaccine responses in identical twins.

Sequenced material: PBMCs. These receptors came from a young woman in good health.

The V and J genes are TRBV20-1 and TRBJ2-3; TRBD1 matches at 11 bases. Germline CDR1 is DFQATT and CDR2 is SNEGSKA (reference sequence). The CDR3 length is 16 residues. The V and J ends lost 2 bases and 4 bases, in that order; junction bases with no gene match: 8. DNA for the CDR3: TGCAGTGCTAGAATCACGAGGACAGGGGGCGCAGATACGCAGTATTTT. This sequence encodes CSARITRTGGADTQYF.

In this sample, this clonotype turned up a few times. This chain connects TRBV2 to TRBJ2-7; D is possibly TRBD2 (6 bases). Trimming left V 3 bases short and J 9 bases short, with 9 bases between. Germline loops: CDR1 SNHLY, CDR2 FYNNEI. The CDR3 covers 11 residues. CDR3 loop: CASSDGGGQYV. CDR3 coding DNA: TGTGCCAGCAGTGACGGGGGAGGGCAGTACGTC.

This sequence joins TRBV28 and TRBJ2-1, with TRBD2 as a possible D gene (5 bases). The germline gives CDR1 MDHEN, CDR2 SYDVKM. V was trimmed by 6 bases and J by 6 bases, leaving 18 bases between them. The CDR3 runs 15 residues. CDR3 sequence reads: CASSFLRGTGNEQFF. The CDR3 bases are TGTGCCAGCAGCTTTCTACGGGGTACGGGCAATGAGCAGTTCTTC.

The V and J genes are TRBV29-1 and TRBJ2-7, with 11 bases fitting TRBD2. The CDR3 spans 18 residues. Germline CDR1 reads SQVTM; CDR2 reads ANQGSEA. V was clipped by 8 bases and J by 3 bases; unmatched bases: 21. In DNA, the CDR3 is TGCAGCATAGCCGGACTAGCGGGTCACCTCGCGCACCGCTACGAGCAGTACTTC. Protein: CSIAGLAGHLAHRYEQYF.

The gene calls are TRBV12-3 or TRBV12-4 and TRBJ2-7; TRBD1 matches at 7 bases. The CDR3 covers 13 residues. The V segment lost 6 bases and the J segment 6 bases; nucleotides outside the gene matches: 8. Here the CDR3 reads CASSQATGFEQYV. The DNA for the CDR3 is TGTGCCAGCAGCCAGGCGACAGGGTTCGAGCAGTACGTC.

This clonotype was counted only a few times. The chain links TRBV12-5 to TRBJ2-7; the match to TRBD1 covers 7 bases. This CDR3 spans 17 amino acids. The ends lost 0 bases at V and 2 bases at J; junction bases unmatched: 10. Germline V gene data show CDR1 as LGHNT and CDR2 as FRNRAP. The CDR3 reads CASGLVPGRGFPYEQYF. DNA of the CDR3: TGTGCTAGTGGTTTGGTCCCGGGCAGGGGGTTTCCCTACGAGCAGTACTTC.

This clonotype has at least ten counts. DNA for the CDR3: TGCGCCAGCAGCCAAGATCTCGGGGACAGGGGGCATGGGAACACTGAAGCTTTCTTT. Its translation is CASSQDLGDRGHGNTEAFF. V gene TRBV4-1 combines with J gene TRBJ1-1; 12 bases align to TRBD1. Losses at the gene ends were 0 bases for V and 1 base for J; bases not matched to a gene: 9. Germline V CDR1 and CDR2: MGHRA, YSYEKL. This CDR3 contains 19 residues.

CDR3 region: CAISPQGPYEQYF. The DNA for the CDR3 is TGTGCCATCAGTCCACAGGGACCCTACGAGCAGTACTTC. The chain joins TRBV10-3 to TRBJ2-7, with D perhaps matching TRBD1 (6 bases). The CDR3 loop spans 13 amino acids. Germline V lookup: CDR1 ENHRY, CDR2 SYGVKD. V dropped 5 bases and J dropped 2 bases, with 10 bases sitting between them.

This clonotype has only a few counts. This sequence joins TRBV28 and TRBJ1-1, with TRBD1 identical over 7 bases. CDR1 MDHEN and CDR2 SYDVKM come from the germline V gene. V was clipped by 3 bases and J by 6 bases; unmatched bases: 10. The CDR3 spans 15 residues. The CDR3 DNA reads TGTGCCAGCAGTTTCCCCTCTTCAGGGGGTCCTGAAGCTTTCTTT. This translates into CASSFPSSGGPEAFF.

Here the CDR3 reads CASSYPSGGDYGYTF. In DNA, the CDR3 is TGTGCCAGCAGTTACCCCTCAGGGGGCGACTATGGCTACACCTTC. V gene TRBV6-5 combines with J gene TRBJ1-2; 8 positions agree with TRBD1. In germline, CDR1 is MNHEY, CDR2 SVGAGI. The V segment lost 2 bases and the J segment 3 bases; nucleotides outside the gene matches: 5. The CDR3 runs to 15 residues.

This chain uses TRBV30 with TRBJ2-1; 8 bases fit TRBD2. There are 17 residues in the CDR3. The V gene end was trimmed by 2 bases and the J gene end by 1 base; junction bases not matched to a gene: 10. Germline V CDR1 and CDR2: GTSNPN, SVGIG (reference sequence). CDR3: CAWSIEGLVRSYNEQFF. For the CDR3, the DNA is TGTGCCTGGAGTATTGAGGGACTAGTGAGATCCTACAATGAGCAGTTCTTC.

This clonotype appeared a few times. This chain links TRBV5-5 with TRBJ2-1; 8 bases align to TRBD1. Germline V gene lookup returns CDR1 SGHKS and CDR2 YYEKEE (reference sequence). The ends lost 2 bases at V and 1 base at J; junction bases unmatched: 8. This CDR3 is built from 17 residues. For the CDR3, the DNA is TGTGCCAGCAGCTTTCCGTCTGGGACAGGATCCTACAATGAGCAGTTCTTC. Translating gives CASSFPSGTGSYNEQFF.

The chain carries TRBV12-3 or TRBV12-4 and TRBJ1-5; perhaps TRBD1 as D (5 bases). Trimming took 6 bases from V and 6 from J, leaving 12 bases between them. This CDR3 contains 13 residues. The DNA of the CDR3 is TGTGCCAGCAGCCCCTTGGGGCTTCAGCCCCAGCATTTT. Translation gives CASSPLGLQPQHF.

On this clonotype: Germline is not matched at one junction end, which may reflect a read error. The gene calls are TRBV18 and TRBJ2-7; 7 bases are a match to TRBD1. CDR1 and CDR2 (germline): KGHSH, LQKENI. The CDR3 is made up of 16 amino acids. In nucleotides, the CDR3 is TGTGCCAGCTCACCACAGGGGGCTGGAACCTCCAACGAGCAGTACTTC. It codes for CASSPQGAGTSNEQYF.

This clonotype was seen more than once but under ten times. This chain connects TRBV20-1 to TRBJ2-7; D may be TRBD2 (5 bases). Deletions cut 6 bases from V and 0 bases from J, with 18 bases between. The germline V gene encodes CDR1 DFQATT and CDR2 SNEGSKA (reference sequence). The CDR3 spans 15 residues. CDR3 region: CSATSAGESSYEQYF. CDR3 in DNA: TGCAGTGCCACCTCTGCGGGCGAAAGCTCCTACGAGCAGTACTTC.

This chain joins TRBV19 and TRBJ2-3, with D possibly TRBD2 on 6 matching bases. Deletions cut 5 bases from V and 4 bases from J, with 13 bases between. Germline values: CDR1 LNHDA, CDR2 SQIVND (reference sequence). CDR3 size: 14 residues. CDR3 in DNA: TGTGCCAGTAGTCCGGGACTCCAGGCAGATACGCAGTATTTT. It yields the protein CASSPGLQADTQYF.

J is TRBJ2-1 and V is TRBV25-1; 12 positions match TRBD2. After removal of 0 bases from V and 6 bases from J, the junction contained 3 bases not matched to a gene. Germline CDR1 is MGHDK and CDR2 is SYGVNS. This CDR3 is 16 amino acids long. The CDR3 loop reads CASSEYTSGGSNEQFF. DNA for the CDR3: TGTGCCAGCAGTGAATACACTAGCGGGGGGAGCAATGAGCAGTTCTTC.

The J gene is TRBJ2-2, the V gene TRBV3-1, with TRBD1 as a possible D gene (6 bases). The CDR3 spans 17 residues. The germline gives CDR1 LGHDT, CDR2 YNNKEL (reference sequence). V lost 2 bases and J 0 bases, leaving 13 bases between the germline ends. The chain's CDR3 is CASSQPLTGANTGELFF. In DNA, the CDR3 is TGTGCCAGCAGCCAACCCCTGACAGGCGCGAACACCGGGGAGCTGTTTTTT.

The chain is built from TRBV3-1 and TRBJ1-6, with D maybe TRBD1 (5 bases). V was shortened by 3 bases and J by 13 bases, with 16 bases between the two germline ends. The CDR3 length is 14 residues. Germline CDR1 LGHDT, CDR2 YNNKEL (reference sequence). Here the CDR3 DNA reads TGTGCCAGCAGCCATGACGTGGGACCGAGGCCCCTCCACTTT. Its protein is CASSHDVGPRPLHF.